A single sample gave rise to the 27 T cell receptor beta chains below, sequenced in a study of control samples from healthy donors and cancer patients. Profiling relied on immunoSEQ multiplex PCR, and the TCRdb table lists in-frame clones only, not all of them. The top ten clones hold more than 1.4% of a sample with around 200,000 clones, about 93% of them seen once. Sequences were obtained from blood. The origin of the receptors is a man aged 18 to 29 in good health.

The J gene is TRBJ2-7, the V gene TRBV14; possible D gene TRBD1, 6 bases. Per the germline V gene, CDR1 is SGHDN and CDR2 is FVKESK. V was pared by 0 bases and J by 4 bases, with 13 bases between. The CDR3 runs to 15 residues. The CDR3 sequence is CASSQEIPGEYEQYF. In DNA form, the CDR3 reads TGTGCCAGCAGCCAAGAGATTCCAGGGGAATACGAGCAGTACTTC.

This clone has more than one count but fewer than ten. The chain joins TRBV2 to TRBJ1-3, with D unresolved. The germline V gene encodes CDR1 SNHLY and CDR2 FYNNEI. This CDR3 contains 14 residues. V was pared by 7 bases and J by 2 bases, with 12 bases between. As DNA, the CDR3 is TGTGCCAGCAATACGAAAAAAGCTGGAAACACCATATATTTT. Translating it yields CASNTKKAGNTIYF.

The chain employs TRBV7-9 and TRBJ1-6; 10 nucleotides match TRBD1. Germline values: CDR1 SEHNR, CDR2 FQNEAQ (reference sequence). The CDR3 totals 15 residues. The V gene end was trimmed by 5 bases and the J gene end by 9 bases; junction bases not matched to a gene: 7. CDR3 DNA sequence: TGTGCCAGCAGCCGCGGACAGGGGGACGGTTCACCCCTCCACTTT. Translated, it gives CASSRGQGDGSPLHF.

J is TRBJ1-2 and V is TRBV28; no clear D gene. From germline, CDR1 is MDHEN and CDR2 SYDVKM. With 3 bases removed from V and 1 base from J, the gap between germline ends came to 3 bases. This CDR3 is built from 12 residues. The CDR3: CASSFNNYGYTF. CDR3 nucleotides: TGTGCCAGCAGTTTTAATAACTATGGCTACACCTTC.

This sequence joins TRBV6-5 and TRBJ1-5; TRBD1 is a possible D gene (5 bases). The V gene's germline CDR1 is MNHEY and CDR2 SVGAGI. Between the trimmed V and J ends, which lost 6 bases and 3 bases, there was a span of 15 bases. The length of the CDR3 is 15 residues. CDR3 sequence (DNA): TGTGCCAGCAGACAGCAATGGGACTCCAATCAGCCCCAGCATTTT. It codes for CASRQQWDSNQPQHF.

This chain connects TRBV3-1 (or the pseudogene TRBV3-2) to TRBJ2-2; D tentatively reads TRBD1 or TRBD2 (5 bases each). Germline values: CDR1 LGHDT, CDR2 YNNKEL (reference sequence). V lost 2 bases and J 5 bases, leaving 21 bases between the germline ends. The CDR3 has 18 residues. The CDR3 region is CASSQKGARSGGTGELFF. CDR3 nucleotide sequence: TGTGCCAGCAGCCAAAAAGGGGCCCGCAGCGGCGGGACCGGGGAGCTGTTTTTT.

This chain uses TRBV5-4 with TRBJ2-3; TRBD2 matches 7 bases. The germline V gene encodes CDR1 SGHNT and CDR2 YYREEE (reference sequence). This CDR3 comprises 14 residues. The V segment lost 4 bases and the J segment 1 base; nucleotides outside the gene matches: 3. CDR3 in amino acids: CASSRDYRTDTQYF. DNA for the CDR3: TGTGCCAGCAGCCGGGACTATCGCACAGATACGCAGTATTTT.

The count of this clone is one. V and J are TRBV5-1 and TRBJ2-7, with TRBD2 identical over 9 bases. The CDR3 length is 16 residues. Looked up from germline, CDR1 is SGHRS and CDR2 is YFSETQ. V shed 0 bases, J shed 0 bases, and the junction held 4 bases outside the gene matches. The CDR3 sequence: CASSLVGGGASYEQYF. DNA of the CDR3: TGCGCCAGCAGCTTGGTTGGCGGGGGGGCCTCCTACGAGCAGTACTTC. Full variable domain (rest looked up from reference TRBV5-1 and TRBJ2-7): KAGVTQTPRYLIKTRGQQVTLSCSPISGHRSVSWYQQTPGQGLQFLFEYFSETQRNKGNFPGRFSGRQFSNSRSEMNVSTLELGDSALYLCASSLVGGGASYEQYFGPGTRLTVT.

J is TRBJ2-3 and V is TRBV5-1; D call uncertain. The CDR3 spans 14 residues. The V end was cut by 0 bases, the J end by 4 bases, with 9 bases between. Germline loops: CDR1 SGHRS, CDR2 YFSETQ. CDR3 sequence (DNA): TGCGCCAGCAGCTTGGTCCCACAGCCAGATACGCAGTATTTT. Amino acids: CASSLVPQPDTQYF.

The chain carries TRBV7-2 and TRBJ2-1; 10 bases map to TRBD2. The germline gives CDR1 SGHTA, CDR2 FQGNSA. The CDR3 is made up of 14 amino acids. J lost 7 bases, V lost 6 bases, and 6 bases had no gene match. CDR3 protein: CASSLSGGANEQFF. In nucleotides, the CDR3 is TGTGCCAGCAGTCTAAGCGGGGGGGCAAATGAGCAGTTCTTC.

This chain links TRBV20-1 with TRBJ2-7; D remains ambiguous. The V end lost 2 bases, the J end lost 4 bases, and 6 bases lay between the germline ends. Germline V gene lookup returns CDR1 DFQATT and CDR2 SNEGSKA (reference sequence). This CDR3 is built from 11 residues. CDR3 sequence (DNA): TGCAGTGCTAGACTTAAGTACGAGCAGTACTTC. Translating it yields CSARLKYEQYF.

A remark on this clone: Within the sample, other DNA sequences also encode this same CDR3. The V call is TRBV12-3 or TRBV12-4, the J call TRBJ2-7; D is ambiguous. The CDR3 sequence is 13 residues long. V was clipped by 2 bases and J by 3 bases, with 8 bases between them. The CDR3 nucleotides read TGTGCCAGCAGTTTAAGAGGAAGCTACGAGCAGTACTTC. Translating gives CASSLRGSYEQYF.

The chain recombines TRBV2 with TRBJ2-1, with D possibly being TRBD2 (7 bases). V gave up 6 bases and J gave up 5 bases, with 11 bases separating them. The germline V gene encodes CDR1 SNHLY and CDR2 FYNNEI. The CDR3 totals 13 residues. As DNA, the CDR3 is TGTGCCAGCAGCGGGGGGCTCAACAATGAGCAGTTCTTC. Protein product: CASSGGLNNEQFF.

CDR3 DNA sequence: TGTGCCTCCCCAGATACATCGGCGAGGTTAGATGAGCAGTTCTTC. Its protein is CASPDTSARLDEQFF. J is TRBJ2-1 and V is TRBV11-2; no definite D call. This CDR3 is built from 15 residues. The germline V gene has CDR1 SGHAT and CDR2 FQNNGV. The V end lost 11 bases, the J end lost 8 bases, and 25 bases lay between the germline ends.

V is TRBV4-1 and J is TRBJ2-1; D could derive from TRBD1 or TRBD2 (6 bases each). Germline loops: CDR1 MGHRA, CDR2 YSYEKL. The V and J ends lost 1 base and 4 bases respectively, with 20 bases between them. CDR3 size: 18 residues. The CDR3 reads CASSQGGIGGSRYNEQFF. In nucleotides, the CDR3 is TGCGCCAGCAGCCAAGGAGGGATAGGGGGGAGCCGGTACAATGAGCAGTTCTTC.

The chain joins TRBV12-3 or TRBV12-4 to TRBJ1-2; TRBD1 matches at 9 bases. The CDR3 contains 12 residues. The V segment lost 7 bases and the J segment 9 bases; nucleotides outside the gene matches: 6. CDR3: CASKQGARSYTF. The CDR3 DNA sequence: TGTGCCAGCAAACAGGGGGCTCGAAGCTACACCTTC.

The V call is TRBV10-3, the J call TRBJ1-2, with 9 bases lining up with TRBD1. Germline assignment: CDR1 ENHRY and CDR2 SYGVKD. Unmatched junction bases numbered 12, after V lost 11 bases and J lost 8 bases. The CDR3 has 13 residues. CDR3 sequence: CAGTTGGAEGYTF. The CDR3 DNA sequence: TGTGCCGGGACCACAGGGGGCGCGGAAGGCTACACCTTC.

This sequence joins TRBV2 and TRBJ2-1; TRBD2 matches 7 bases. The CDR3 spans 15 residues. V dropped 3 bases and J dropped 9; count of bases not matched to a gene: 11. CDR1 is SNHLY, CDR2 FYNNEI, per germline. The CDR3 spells CASSETGLDSGEQFF. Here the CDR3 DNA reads TGTGCCAGCAGTGAGACCGGACTAGATTCTGGTGAGCAGTTCTTC. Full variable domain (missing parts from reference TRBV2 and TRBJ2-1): EPEVTQTPSHQVTQMGQEVILRCVPISNHLYFYWYRQILGQKVEFLVSFYNNEISEKSEIFDDQFSVERPDGSNFTLKIRSTKLEDSAMYFCASSETGLDSGEQFFGPGTRLTVL.

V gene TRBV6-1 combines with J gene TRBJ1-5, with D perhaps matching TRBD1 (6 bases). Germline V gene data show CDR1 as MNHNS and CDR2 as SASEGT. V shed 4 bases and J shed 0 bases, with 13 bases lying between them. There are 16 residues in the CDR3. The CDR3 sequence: CASSVRQEFSNQPQHF. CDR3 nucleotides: TGTGCCAGCAGTGTCCGACAGGAATTTAGCAATCAGCCCCAGCATTTT.

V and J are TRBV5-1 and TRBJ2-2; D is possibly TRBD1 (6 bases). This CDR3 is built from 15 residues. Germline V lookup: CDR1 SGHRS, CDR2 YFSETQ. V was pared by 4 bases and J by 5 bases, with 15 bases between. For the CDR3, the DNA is TGCGCCAGCAGCCTGAAGAACAGGGAAACCGGGGAGCTGTTTTTT. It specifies CASSLKNRETGELFF.

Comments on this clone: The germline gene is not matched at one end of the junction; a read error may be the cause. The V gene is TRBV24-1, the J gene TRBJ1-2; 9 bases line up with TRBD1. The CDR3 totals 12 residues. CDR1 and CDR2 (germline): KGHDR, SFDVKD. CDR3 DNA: TGTGCCACCAGTGATTTGGGACAGGGGCAGGACTTC. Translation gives CATSDLGQGQDF.

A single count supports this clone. The CDR3 here is CASSIGSRSPLHF. CDR3 DNA sequence: TGTGCCAGTAGTATAGGCAGCCGATCACCCCTCCACTTT. The rearrangement uses TRBV19 and TRBJ1-6; D is undetermined. The CDR3 contains 13 residues. V was shortened by 1 base and J by 10 bases, with 8 bases between the two germline ends. Germline V gives CDR1 LNHDA, CDR2 SQIVND (reference sequence).

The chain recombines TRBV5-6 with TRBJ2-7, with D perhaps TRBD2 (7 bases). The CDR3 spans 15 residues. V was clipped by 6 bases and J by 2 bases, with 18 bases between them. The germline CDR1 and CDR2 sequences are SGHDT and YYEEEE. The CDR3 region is CASTPSGGATYEQYF. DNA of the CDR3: TGTGCCAGCACCCCGTCGGGGGGCGCGACCTACGAGCAGTACTTC.

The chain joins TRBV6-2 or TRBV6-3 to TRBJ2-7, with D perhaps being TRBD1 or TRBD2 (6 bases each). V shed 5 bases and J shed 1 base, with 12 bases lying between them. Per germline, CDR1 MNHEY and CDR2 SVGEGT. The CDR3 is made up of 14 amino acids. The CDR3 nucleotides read TGTGCCAGCAGTCCCCTAGGGGGGTCCTACGAGCAGTACTTC. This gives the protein CASSPLGGSYEQYF.

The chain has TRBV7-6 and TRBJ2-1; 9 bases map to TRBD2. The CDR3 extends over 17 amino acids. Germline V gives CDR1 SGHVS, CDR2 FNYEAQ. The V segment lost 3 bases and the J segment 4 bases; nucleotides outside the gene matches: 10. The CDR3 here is CASSLVGGGGIYNEQFF. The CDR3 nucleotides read TGTGCCAGCAGCTTGGTAGGCGGGGGGGGAATTTACAATGAGCAGTTCTTC. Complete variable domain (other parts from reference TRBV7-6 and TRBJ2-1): GAGVSQSPRYKVTKRGQDVALRCDPISGHVSLYWYRQALGQGPEFLTYFNYEAQQDKSGLPNDRFSAERPEGSISTLTIQRTEQRDSAMYRCASSLVGGGGIYNEQFFGPGTRLTVL.

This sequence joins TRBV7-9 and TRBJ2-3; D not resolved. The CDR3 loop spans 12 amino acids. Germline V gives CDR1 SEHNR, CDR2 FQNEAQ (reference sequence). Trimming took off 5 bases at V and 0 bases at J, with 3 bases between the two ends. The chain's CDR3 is CASSDSTDTQYF. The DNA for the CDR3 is TGTGCCAGCAGCGACAGCACAGATACGCAGTATTTT.

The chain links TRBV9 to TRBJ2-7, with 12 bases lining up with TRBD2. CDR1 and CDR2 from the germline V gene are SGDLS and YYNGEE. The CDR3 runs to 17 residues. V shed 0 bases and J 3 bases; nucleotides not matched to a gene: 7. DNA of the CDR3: TGTGCCAGCAGCGTAGACCCAACTAGCGGGGGGCTCTACGAGCAGTACTTC. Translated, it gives CASSVDPTSGGLYEQYF.